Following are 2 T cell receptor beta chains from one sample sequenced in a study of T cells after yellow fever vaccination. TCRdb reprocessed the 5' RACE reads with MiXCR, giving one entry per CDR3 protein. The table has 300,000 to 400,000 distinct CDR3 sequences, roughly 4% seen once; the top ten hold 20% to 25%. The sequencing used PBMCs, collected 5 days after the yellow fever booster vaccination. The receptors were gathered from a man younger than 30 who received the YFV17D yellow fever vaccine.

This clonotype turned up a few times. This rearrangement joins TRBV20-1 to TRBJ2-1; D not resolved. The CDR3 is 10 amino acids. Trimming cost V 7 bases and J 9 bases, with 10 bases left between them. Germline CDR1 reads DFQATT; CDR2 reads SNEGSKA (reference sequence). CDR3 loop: CSELVGEQFF. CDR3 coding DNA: TGCAGTGAGCTGGTAGGTGAGCAGTTCTTC.

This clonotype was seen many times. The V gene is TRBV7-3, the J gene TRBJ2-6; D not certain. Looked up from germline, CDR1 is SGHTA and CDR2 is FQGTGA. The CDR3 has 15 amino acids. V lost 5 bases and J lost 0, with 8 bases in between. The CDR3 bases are TGTGCCAGCAGCCCCCTTGGCTCTGGGGCCAACGTCCTGACTTTC. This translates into CASSPLGSGANVLTF.